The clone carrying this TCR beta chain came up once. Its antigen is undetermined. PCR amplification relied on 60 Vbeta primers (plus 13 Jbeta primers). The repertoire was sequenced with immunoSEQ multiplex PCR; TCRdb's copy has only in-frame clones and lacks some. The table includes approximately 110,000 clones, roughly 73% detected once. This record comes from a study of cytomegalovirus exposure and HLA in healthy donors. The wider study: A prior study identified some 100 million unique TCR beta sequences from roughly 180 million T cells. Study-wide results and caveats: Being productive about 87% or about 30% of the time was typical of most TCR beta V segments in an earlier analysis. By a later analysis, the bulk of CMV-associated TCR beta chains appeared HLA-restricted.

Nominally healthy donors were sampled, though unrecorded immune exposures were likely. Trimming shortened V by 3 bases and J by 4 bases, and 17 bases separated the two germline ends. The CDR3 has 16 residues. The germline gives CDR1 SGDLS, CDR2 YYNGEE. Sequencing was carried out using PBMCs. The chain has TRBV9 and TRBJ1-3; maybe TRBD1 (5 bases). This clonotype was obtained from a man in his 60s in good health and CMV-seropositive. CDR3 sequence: CASSDPFWGDGNTIYF. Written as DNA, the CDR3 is TGTGCCAGCAGCGACCCTTTTTGGGGCGACGGAAACACCATATATTTT.